This T cell receptor (beta chain) was captured by sequencing in a study of blood T cell repertoires in COVID-19. About the study: There were acute and convalescent COVID-19 samples, and they came from the United States, Italy and Spain. Sources were T cells, B-cell-depleted T cells, or PBMCs; the material itself was cDNA or gDNA.

Clones were sequenced by immunoSEQ multiplex PCR, and TCRdb holds only the in-frame ones, with some missing. The profile shows about 280,000 clones, 83% of them singletons. Sequencing was performed on peripheral blood. The TCR originated in a woman between 45 and 65 years old who had recovered from COVID-19.

As DNA, the CDR3 is TGTGCCAGCAGCTTAGTTGGGGGGGCGAACACCGGGGAGCTGTTTTTT. Protein product: CASSLVGGANTGELFF. The V call is TRBV7-9, the J call TRBJ2-2, with 7 nucleotides matching TRBD2. Germline CDR1 reads SEHNR; CDR2 reads FQNEAQ (reference sequence). With V trimmed by 1 base and J by 0 bases, 2 bases remained unmatched. There are 16 residues in the CDR3.